These 6 T cell receptor beta chains came from one sample sequenced in a study of blood T cell repertoires in COVID-19. Repertoires were generated with immunoSEQ multiplex PCR, while TCRdb's copy carries only in-frame clones and drops some. Seen here are about 200,000 clones, 88% observed once, and the top ten hold under 2%. The material sequenced was peripheral blood. These receptors were obtained from a man aged 18-30 years with active or convalescent COVID-19.

This rearrangement joins TRBV7-9 to TRBJ1-2; a possible D gene is TRBD1 (5 bases). V was clipped by 7 bases and J by 8 bases, with 14 bases between them. This CDR3 region has 12 residues. Germline CDR1 and CDR2: SEHNR and FQNEAQ (reference sequence). The CDR3, as DNA: TGTGCCAGCACCGCCAGGGAGGGCGGCTACACCTTC. Protein: CASTAREGGYTF.

The DNA for the CDR3 is TGTGCCAGTAGTATAGATCGGTCAGGGGGCACTGAAGCTTTCTTT. Its protein is CASSIDRSGGTEAFF. The chain employs TRBV19 and TRBJ1-1, with 7 bases lining up with TRBD1. With V trimmed by 0 bases and J by 4 bases, 5 bases remained unmatched. Germline loops: CDR1 LNHDA, CDR2 SQIVND (reference sequence). This CDR3 has 15 amino acids.

The chain links TRBV5-6 to TRBJ2-7, with 10 bases fitting TRBD1. This CDR3 comprises 15 residues. Unmatched junction bases numbered 5, after V lost 2 bases and J lost 3 bases. Germline V lookup: CDR1 SGHDT, CDR2 YYEEEE. Here the CDR3 reads CASSFRQGAFYEQYF. The CDR3 bases are TGTGCCAGCAGCTTTAGACAGGGGGCATTCTACGAGCAGTACTTC.

This clone was recorded only once. This chain joins TRBV15 and TRBJ2-5; a weak D match, TRBD2 (7 bases). The ends were cut back, 3 bases at V and 3 bases at J, with 14 bases in the middle. The CDR3 consists of 15 residues. The germline V gene has CDR1 LNHNV and CDR2 YYDKDF (reference sequence). This CDR3 reads CATSSGGAREETQYF. The CDR3 bases are TGTGCCACCAGCAGTGGGGGGGCGAGAGAAGAGACCCAGTACTTC.

This clone was counted between two and nine times. The chain is built from TRBV6-1 and TRBJ2-7; 10 nucleotides align to TRBD1. The CDR3 totals 17 residues. V lost 4 bases and J lost 5; bases outside the gene matches: 14. Per germline, CDR1 MNHNS and CDR2 SASEGT. This CDR3 is CASSGVFGGQGTNEQYF. The CDR3 DNA reads TGTGCCAGCAGTGGAGTATTCGGGGGACAGGGGACGAACGAGCAGTACTTC.

The CDR3 reads CASSPGQGVPYTEAFF. CDR3 nucleotide sequence: TGCGCCAGCAGCCCAGGACAGGGGGTTCCCTACACTGAAGCTTTCTTT. The chain carries TRBV5-1 and TRBJ1-1, with 10 bases fitting TRBD1. The CDR3 has 16 residues. Germline loops: CDR1 SGHRS, CDR2 YFSETQ. With V trimmed by 4 bases and J by 3 bases, 9 bases remained unmatched.